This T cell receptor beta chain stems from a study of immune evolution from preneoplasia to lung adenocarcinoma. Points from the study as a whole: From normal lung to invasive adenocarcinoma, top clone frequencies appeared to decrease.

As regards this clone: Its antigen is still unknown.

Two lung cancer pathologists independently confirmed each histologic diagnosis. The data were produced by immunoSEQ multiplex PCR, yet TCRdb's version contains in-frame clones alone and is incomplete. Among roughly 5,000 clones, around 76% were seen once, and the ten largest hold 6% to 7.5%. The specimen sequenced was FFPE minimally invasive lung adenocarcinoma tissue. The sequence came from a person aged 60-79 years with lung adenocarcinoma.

CDR3 residues: CASSVTVNTEAFF. The DNA of the CDR3 is TGTGCCAGCAGCGTGACAGTTAACACTGAAGCTTTCTTT. V is TRBV7-2 and J is TRBJ1-1; D is perhaps TRBD1 (5 bases). The germline V gene has CDR1 SGHTA and CDR2 FQGNSA. Trimming shortened V by 5 bases and J by 2 bases, and 9 bases separated the two germline ends. This CDR3 comprises 13 residues. The variable domain in full, completed from reference TRBV7-2 and TRBJ1-1, reads GAGVSQSPSNKVTEKGKDVELRCDPISGHTALYWYRQSLGQGLEFLIYFQGNSAPDKSGLPSDRFSAERTGGSVSTLTIQRTQQEDSAVYLCASSVTVNTEAFFGQGTRLTVV.